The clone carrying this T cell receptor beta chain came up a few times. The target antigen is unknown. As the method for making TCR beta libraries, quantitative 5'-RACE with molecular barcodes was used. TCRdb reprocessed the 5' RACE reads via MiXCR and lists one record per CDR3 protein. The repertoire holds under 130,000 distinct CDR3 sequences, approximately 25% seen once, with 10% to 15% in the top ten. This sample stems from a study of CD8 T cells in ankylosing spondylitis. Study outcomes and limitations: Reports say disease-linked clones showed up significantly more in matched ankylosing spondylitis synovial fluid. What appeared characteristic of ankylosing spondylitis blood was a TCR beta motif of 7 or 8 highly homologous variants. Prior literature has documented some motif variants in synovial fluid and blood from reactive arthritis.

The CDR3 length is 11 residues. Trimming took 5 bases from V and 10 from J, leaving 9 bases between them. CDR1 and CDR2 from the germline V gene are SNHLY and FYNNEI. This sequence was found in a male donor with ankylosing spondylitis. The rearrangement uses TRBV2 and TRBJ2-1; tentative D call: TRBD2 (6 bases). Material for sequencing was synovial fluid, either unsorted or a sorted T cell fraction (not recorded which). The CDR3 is CASSQTREQFF. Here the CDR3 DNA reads TGTGCCAGCAGTCAGACTAGGGAGCAGTTCTTC.